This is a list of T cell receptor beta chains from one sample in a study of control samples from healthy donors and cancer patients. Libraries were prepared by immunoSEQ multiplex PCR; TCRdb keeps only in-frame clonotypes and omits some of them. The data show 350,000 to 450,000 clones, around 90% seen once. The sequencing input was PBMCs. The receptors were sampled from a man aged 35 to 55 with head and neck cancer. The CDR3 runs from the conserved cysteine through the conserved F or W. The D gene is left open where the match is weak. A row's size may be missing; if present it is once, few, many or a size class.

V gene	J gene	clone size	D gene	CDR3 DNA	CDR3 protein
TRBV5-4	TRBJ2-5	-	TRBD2	TGTGCCAGCCCCGAGGGCGGGAGCGGGGGGGAGACCCAGTACTTC	CASPEGGSGGETQYF
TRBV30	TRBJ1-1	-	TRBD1	TGTGCCTGGAGCCAGACAGGGAGGAACACTGAAGCTTTCTTT	CAWSQTGRNTEAFF
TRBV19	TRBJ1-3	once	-	TGTGCCAGTAGTTTACAGGGAAACACCATATATTTT	CASSLQGNTIYF
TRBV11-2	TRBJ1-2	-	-	TGTGCCAGCAGCCCTTCCTCGGCGGACTATGGCTACACCTTC	CASSPSSADYGYTF
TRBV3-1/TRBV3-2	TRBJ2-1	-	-	TGTGCCAGCAGCCATTCCCGGAATGAGCAGTTCTTC	CASSHSRNEQFF
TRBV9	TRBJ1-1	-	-	TGTGCCAGCAGCGTCTTGGCGAACACTGAAGCTTTCTTT	CASSVLANTEAFF
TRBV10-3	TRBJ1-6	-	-	TGTGCCATCAACAACCGGGACCCAGGCCCCGATTCACCCCTCCACTTT	CAINNRDPGPDSPLHF
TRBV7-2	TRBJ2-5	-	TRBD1	TGTGCCAGCAACCCCGAGGGGGCCCAAGAGACCCAGTACTTC	CASNPEGAQETQYF
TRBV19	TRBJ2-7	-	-	TGTGCCAGTAGTATAGACTTTAACACCGAGACCTACGAGCAGTACTTC	CASSIDFNTETYEQYF
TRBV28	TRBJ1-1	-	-	TGTGCCAGCAGTTTCTGGGTGGCCACTGAAGCTTTCTTT	CASSFWVATEAFF
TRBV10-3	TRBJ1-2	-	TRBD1	TGTGCCAGCAGGGACAGGTACTCCGAGGTGAACTATGGCTACACCTTC	CASRDRYSEVNYGYTF